The 24 T cell receptor beta chains in this list originate from one sample, sequenced in a study of blood T cell repertoires in COVID-19. TCRdb's table, derived via immunoSEQ multiplex PCR, lists solely in-frame clones and lacks some. The sample records fewer than 700,000 clones, less than 90% being singletons. The specimen sequenced was peripheral blood. The receptors here all came from a woman aged 45-65 years with COVID-19, enrolled during active disease.

Only a few counts were recorded for this clone. The CDR3 region is CASSQDRGWGGYTF. The CDR3 nucleotides are TGCGCCAGCAGCCAAGATCGGGGGTGGGGAGGCTACACCTTC. The V call is TRBV4-1, the J call TRBJ1-2; D may be TRBD1 (5 bases). The CDR3 covers 14 residues. Per germline, CDR1 MGHRA and CDR2 YSYEKL. Trimming left V 0 bases short and J 8 bases short, with 13 bases between.

The CDR3 sequence: CASTRSGYAYNEQFF. CDR3 nucleotides: TGTGCCAGCACTCGCTCAGGGTATGCCTACAATGAGCAGTTCTTC. The rearrangement links TRBV5-6 to TRBJ2-1; the D gene is possibly TRBD1 (5 bases). Germline assignment: CDR1 SGHDT and CDR2 YYEEEE. The V and J ends lost 6 bases and 2 bases respectively, with 15 bases between them. The CDR3 spans 15 residues.

This chain connects TRBV4-2 to TRBJ2-6; D is unresolved. V lost 3 bases to trimming and J lost 3 bases, with 9 bases between them. The CDR3 loop spans 15 amino acids. Germline V CDR1 and CDR2: LGHNA, YNFKEQ. CDR3 bases: TGTGCCAGCAGCCATCTCGTATATGGGGCCAACGTCCTGACTTTC. This encodes CASSHLVYGANVLTF.

This rearrangement joins TRBV6-1 to TRBJ1-2, with TRBD1 identical over 7 bases. The CDR3 has 14 residues. Germline CDR1 MNHNS, CDR2 SASEGT. The ends lost 0 bases at V and 7 bases at J; junction bases unmatched: 5. The CDR3 region is CASSEATGSFGYTF. The CDR3 DNA reads as TGTGCCAGCAGTGAAGCGACAGGGAGTTTTGGCTACACCTTC.

The rearrangement links TRBV4-2 to TRBJ2-5; D perhaps matches TRBD2 (7 bases). The germline V gene encodes CDR1 LGHNA and CDR2 YNFKEQ. The CDR3 has 15 amino acids. Trimming took off 1 base at V and 5 bases at J, with 14 bases between the two ends. The chain's CDR3 is CASSQVEGGQETQYF. The CDR3 DNA reads as TGTGCCAGCAGCCAAGTGGAGGGGGGGCAGGAGACCCAGTACTTC.

V gene TRBV2 combines with J gene TRBJ1-3; 7 bases line up with TRBD1. V lost 4 bases and J lost 3; bases outside the gene matches: 9. Germline CDR1 is SNHLY and CDR2 is FYNNEI. This CDR3 has 16 residues. The chain's CDR3 is CASSGSDRVVGNTIYF. The CDR3 coding sequence is TGTGCCAGCAGTGGATCCGACAGGGTGGTTGGAAACACCATATATTTT.

V is TRBV6-5 and J is TRBJ1-5, with 9 positions matching TRBD1. The V gene end was trimmed by 8 bases and the J gene end by 7 bases; junction bases not matched to a gene: 6. CDR3 size: 13 residues. Germline V CDR1 and CDR2: MNHEY, SVGAGI. CDR3 loop: CASWDRVNQPQHF. The DNA for the CDR3 is TGTGCCAGCTGGGACAGGGTGAACCAGCCCCAGCATTTT.

The CDR3 DNA follows: TGTGCCAGCAGTCGTAGGACAGGGGACCACGAGCAGTACTTC. Translating gives CASSRRTGDHEQYF. This chain links TRBV5-4 with TRBJ2-7; 9 nucleotides agree with TRBD1. The J segment lost 5 bases and the V segment lost 5 bases, leaving 8 bases of the junction unmatched. CDR1 and CDR2 from the germline V gene are SGHNT and YYREEE (reference sequence). The CDR3 consists of 14 residues.

The chain employs TRBV30 and TRBJ1-1, with a weak D call TRBD1 (5 bases). The V and J ends lost 0 bases and 0 bases respectively, with 8 bases between them. The CDR3 extends over 14 amino acids. Per the germline V gene, CDR1 is GTSNPN and CDR2 is SVGIG (reference sequence). CDR3 amino acids: CAWSVGVLNTEAFF. For the CDR3, the DNA is TGTGCCTGGAGTGTAGGGGTACTGAACACTGAAGCTTTCTTT.

The chain is built from TRBV5-6 and TRBJ1-1, with D possibly being TRBD1 (6 bases). Germline CDR1 and CDR2: SGHDT and YYEEEE. The CDR3 spans 16 residues. Trimming stripped 6 bases from V and 5 bases from J, with 23 bases between. CDR3 DNA sequence: TGTGCCAGCACCACTTACCGGGGGGCAACGGGGACTGAAGCTTTCTTT. Translating it yields CASTTYRGATGTEAFF.

This clone was counted only a few times. The rearrangement links TRBV2 to TRBJ1-5; 8 bases align to TRBD1. V shed 5 bases and J 4 bases; nucleotides not matched to a gene: 4. Germline loops: CDR1 SNHLY, CDR2 FYNNEI. CDR3 length equals 14 residues. The CDR3 DNA reads TGTGCCAGCAGTCGGACAGGGCCGAATCAGCCCCAGCATTTT. Amino acids: CASSRTGPNQPQHF. Together with reference TRBV2 and TRBJ1-5, the CDR3 gives the full variable domain: EPEVTQTPSHQVTQMGQEVILRCVPISNHLYFYWYRQILGQKVEFLVSFYNNEISEKSEIFDDQFSVERPDGSNFTLKIRSTKLEDSAMYFCASSRTGPNQPQHFGDGTRLSIL.

CDR3 bases: TGTGCCAGCAGCTTGGAAGGACAGTTCTATAATTCACCCCTCCACTTT. Its protein product is CASSLEGQFYNSPLHF. The chain employs TRBV5-4 and TRBJ1-6; D is possibly TRBD1 (6 bases). CDR3 length equals 16 residues. Trimming took off 0 bases at V and 3 bases at J, with 10 bases between the two ends. Germline V gene lookup returns CDR1 SGHNT and CDR2 YYREEE (reference sequence). Based on the CDR3 plus reference TRBV5-4 and TRBJ1-6, the full variable domain is ETGVTQSPTHLIKTRGQQVTLRCSSQSGHNTVSWYQQALGQGPQFIFQYYREEENGRGNFPPRFSGLQFPNYSSELNVNALELDDSALYLCASSLEGQFYNSPLHFGNGTRLTVT.

The chain couples TRBV19 to TRBJ1-1, with TRBD1 as a possible D gene (5 bases). Germline V gene data show CDR1 as LNHDA and CDR2 as SQIVND (reference sequence). There are 11 residues in the CDR3. V lost 10 bases, J lost 14 bases, and 20 bases lay in between. The CDR3 nucleotides read TGTGCCACCCTGGGAGGGGCACGATTGTTCTTT. Translated: CATLGGARLFF.

The chain uses TRBV6-5 and TRBJ1-1; D gene uncertain. This CDR3 is 13 amino acids long. CDR1 is MNHEY and CDR2 is SVGAGI in the germline V gene. V was cut by 5 bases and J by 1 base, with 8 bases left in between. The CDR3 protein is CASSQFQNTEAFF. In DNA form, the CDR3 reads TGTGCCAGCAGTCAGTTCCAGAACACTGAAGCTTTCTTT.

The genes are TRBV28 and TRBJ2-7; TRBD1 matches at 9 bases. In germline, CDR1 is MDHEN, CDR2 SYDVKM. The CDR3 is 15 residues long. V lost 2 bases, J lost 3 bases, and 5 bases stayed unmatched. This chain's CDR3 is CASSLPRDRDYEQYF. In DNA, the CDR3 is TGTGCCAGCAGTTTACCCCGGGACAGGGACTACGAGCAGTACTTC.

V usage is TRBV28 and J usage is TRBJ1-5, with 10 bases identical to TRBD1. The trim removed 6 bases at V and 5 bases at J, leaving 7 bases unmatched. This CDR3 has 15 amino acids. Germline lookup yields CDR1 MDHEN and CDR2 SYDVKM. CDR3 nucleotides: TGTGCCAGCAGCTTAGACAGGGGGCTACATCAGCCCCAGCATTTT. Amino acid sequence: CASSLDRGLHQPQHF.

The chain links TRBV5-4 to TRBJ2-1; 10 bases align to TRBD2. Germline CDR1 SGHNT, CDR2 YYREEE (reference sequence). The CDR3 contains 16 residues. V dropped 4 bases and J dropped 3; count of bases not matched to a gene: 7. In DNA, the CDR3 is TGTGCCAGCAGCGCCTCTAGCGGGGGAATCTACAATGAGCAGTTCTTC. Its translation is CASSASSGGIYNEQFF.

This sequence joins TRBV2 and TRBJ1-6; 9 bases fit TRBD1. The germline V gene has CDR1 SNHLY and CDR2 FYNNEI. The length of the CDR3 is 14 residues. With 10 bases clipped from V and 9 bases from J, the junction kept 10 bases outside the gene matches. This CDR3 is CATSEQGAVSPLHF. The CDR3 DNA follows: TGTGCCACTTCAGAACAGGGGGCGGTTTCACCCCTCCACTTT. The full variable domain, with the rest looked up from reference TRBV2 and TRBJ1-6, is EPEVTQTPSHQVTQMGQEVILRCVPISNHLYFYWYRQILGQKVEFLVSFYNNEISEKSEIFDDQFSVERPDGSNFTLKIRSTKLEDSAMYFCATSEQGAVSPLHFGNGTRLTVT.

V gene TRBV2 combines with J gene TRBJ2-3, with no clear D. Trimming cost V 3 bases and J 2 bases, with 9 bases left between them. This CDR3 contains 14 residues. CDR1 is SNHLY and CDR2 is FYNNEI in the germline V gene. DNA of the CDR3: TGTGCCAGCAGTGAGAACTACCACACAGATACGCAGTATTTT. It translates to CASSENYHTDTQYF. The whole variable domain, remainder taken from reference TRBV2 and TRBJ2-3, is EPEVTQTPSHQVTQMGQEVILRCVPISNHLYFYWYRQILGQKVEFLVSFYNNEISEKSEIFDDQFSVERPDGSNFTLKIRSTKLEDSAMYFCASSENYHTDTQYFGPGTRLTVL.

The chain combines TRBV30 with TRBJ1-5; a weak D match, TRBD1 (6 bases). Germline V gene sequence: CDR1 GTSNPN, CDR2 SVGIG (reference sequence). The V gene lost 1 base and the J gene lost 1 base, with 8 bases spanning the gap. The CDR3 is made up of 14 amino acids. CDR3 in DNA: TGTGCCTGGAGTGAAGGACAGAGCAATCAGCCCCAGCATTTT. Residues: CAWSEGQSNQPQHF.

This clone has only one observation. J is TRBJ2-7 and V is TRBV6-5; D is perhaps TRBD2 (6 bases). Germline loops: CDR1 MNHEY, CDR2 SVGAGI. The CDR3 has 12 amino acids. V was cut by 8 bases and J by 7 bases, with 15 bases left in between. The CDR3 reads CASGPKRGEQYF. The CDR3 region has the DNA TGTGCCAGCGGTCCGAAACGGGGGGAGCAGTACTTC.

The V gene is TRBV30, the J gene TRBJ1-2, with D tentatively TRBD1 (6 bases). The CDR3 extends over 12 amino acids. V was trimmed by 5 bases and J by 6 bases, leaving 13 bases between them. Germline CDR1 and CDR2: GTSNPN and SVGIG (reference sequence). The CDR3 region has the DNA TGTGCCTGGGGACAGTATTTTGATGGCTACACCTTC. Residues: CAWGQYFDGYTF.

Only one count was recorded for this clone. The rearrangement joins TRBV7-2 to TRBJ2-7; 8 bases map to TRBD2. The CDR3 runs to 14 residues. V lost 11 bases and J lost 3; bases outside the gene matches: 12. Germline loops: CDR1 SGHTA, CDR2 FQGNSA. As DNA, the CDR3 is TGTGCCTCAAAACCCGGGGGGGCCGTCTACGAGCAGTACTTC. Amino acids: CASKPGGAVYEQYF.

The chain uses TRBV7-3 and TRBJ2-1; 7 bases are a match to TRBD1. The V segment lost 4 bases and the J segment 0 bases; nucleotides outside the gene matches: 6. The CDR3 covers 16 residues. CDR1 SGHTA and CDR2 FQGTGA come from the germline V gene. The CDR3 bases are TGTGCCAGCAGCTCAGGACAGGCGAGCTCCTACAATGAGCAGTTCTTC. This translates into CASSSGQASSYNEQFF. Filled out from reference TRBV7-3 and TRBJ2-1, the complete variable domain reads GAGVSQTPSNKVTEKGKYVELRCDPISGHTALYWYRQSLGQGPEFLIYFQGTGAADDSGLPNDRFFAVRPEGSVSTLKIQRTERGDSAVYLCASSSGQASSYNEQFFGPGTRLTVL.